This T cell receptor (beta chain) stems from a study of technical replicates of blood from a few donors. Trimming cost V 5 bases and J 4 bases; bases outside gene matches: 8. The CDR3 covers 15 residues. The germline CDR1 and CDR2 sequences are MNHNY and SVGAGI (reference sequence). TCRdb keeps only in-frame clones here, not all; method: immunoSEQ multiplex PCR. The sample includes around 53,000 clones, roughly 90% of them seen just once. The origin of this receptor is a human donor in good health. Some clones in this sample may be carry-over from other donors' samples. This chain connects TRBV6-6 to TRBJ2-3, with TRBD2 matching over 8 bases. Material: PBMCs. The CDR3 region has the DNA TGTGCCAGCAGTAGTCGGGGGGGAGCCCCAGATACGCAGTATTTT. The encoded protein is CASSSRGGAPDTQYF.